This TCR beta chain stems from a study of shared T cell receptors in the human thymus. Assay: immunoSEQ multiplex PCR; the TCRdb copy retains only in-frame clones and omits some. Here the sample spans about 660,000 clones, 87% being singletons. Germline CDR1 and CDR2: MGHRA and YSYEKL. The CDR3 is 15 residues long. Trimming pared 2 bases from V and 0 bases from J, leaving 10 bases between. This same sample was also taken into another study, of human thymus T cells. From that paper: Thymus tissue for the work was resected from patients undergoing corrective heart surgery. Thymic and blood repertoires appeared to show biased V and J gene usage. Related studies noted strongly shared thymic repertoires across unrelated people.

The chain recombines TRBV4-1 with TRBJ2-5; possibly TRBD1 for D (6 bases). The clonotype comes from a boy in the first two years of life with a congenital heart defect. Sequencing used thymocytes. CDR3 in amino acids: CASSQPQGHQETQYF. CDR3 in DNA: TGCGCCAGCAGCCAACCTCAGGGGCACCAAGAGACCCAGTACTTC.